A selection of T cell receptor beta chains follows, all from one sample in a study of T cells in Graves' hyperthyroidism and ophthalmopathy. TCRdb ran MiXCR on the multiplex PCR reads and lists one entry per CDR3 protein. The data hold 750,000 to 900,000 distinct CDR3 sequences, with over 35% observed a single time. The sample consisted of blood. These receptors were obtained from a young man with Graves' hyperthyroidism. The CDR3 runs from the conserved cysteine through the conserved F or W. A D gene is named only where the DNA matches it firmly. Expanded clones get a size class; other rows say once, few or many, or leave the size out.

clone_size j_call v_call d_call cdr3_aa cdr3_nt
- TRBJ1-1 TRBV5-1 TRBD1 CASTSDREKAFF TGCGCCAGCACCTCGGACAGGGAAAAAGCTTTCTTT
- TRBJ1-5 TRBV14 TRBD1 CASSQTGFDNQPQHF TGTGCCAGCAGCCAGACAGGGTTCGACAATCAGCCCCAGCATTTT
many TRBJ1-1 TRBV9 TRBD1 CASSVGDRNTEAFF TGTGCCAGCAGCGTAGGGGACAGGAACACTGAAGCTTTCTTT
few TRBJ1-2 TRBV7-6 - CASSPTGLNYGYTF TGTGCCAGCAGCCCGACAGGACTTAACTATGGCTACACCTTC
- TRBJ1-2 TRBV2 - CAPPEGAGGVYGYTF TGTGCCCCACCAGAGGGAGCCGGGGGCGTGTATGGCTACACCTTC
- TRBJ2-2 TRBV24-1 - CATSDLATSNTGELFF TGTGCCACCAGTGATTTGGCCACCTCGAACACCGGGGAGCTGTTTTTT
few TRBJ1-4 TRBV9 - CASSVGIRDNEKLFF TGTGCCAGCAGCGTAGGGATCAGGGACAATGAAAAACTGTTTTTT
many TRBJ2-7 TRBV25-1 - CASSDWGRSSYEQYF TGTGCCAGCAGTGATTGGGGCAGAAGCTCCTACGAGCAGTACTTC
- TRBJ1-5 TRBV5-4 - CASGFGGNQPQHF TGTGCCAGCGGCTTCGGAGGCAATCAGCCCCAGCATTTT
many TRBJ1-2 TRBV9 TRBD1 CASSARQGPYGYTF TGTGCCAGCAGCGCCCGACAGGGCCCCTATGGCTACACCTTC
- TRBJ2-7 TRBV7-2 - CASSLDSLDEQYF TGTGCCAGCAGCTTAGATAGCCTCGACGAGCAGTACTTC
- TRBJ1-1 TRBV7-9 TRBD1 CASSFGQGMGKAFF TGTGCCAGCAGCTTCGGACAGGGAATGGGTAAAGCTTTCTTT
once TRBJ2-7 TRBV25-1 - CASSARWGGSYEQYF TGTGCCAGCAGTGCTAGATGGGGCGGGTCCTACGAGCAGTACTTC
few TRBJ1-5 TRBV10-3 - CASSLSFVRYNQPQHF TGTGCCAGCAGTCTTTCTTTCGTTCGGTACAATCAGCCCCAGCATTTT
- TRBJ2-7 TRBV7-2 TRBD2 CASSPRTSGSEGYEQYF TGTGCCAGCAGCCCTCGGACTAGCGGGAGTGAGGGGTACGAGCAGTACTTC
few TRBJ1-5 TRBV14 - CASSQNHQPQHF TGTGCCAGCAGCCAAAACCATCAGCCCCAGCATTTT
- TRBJ2-5 TRBV7-2 TRBD2 CASRPGGGGETQYF TGTGCCAGCAGACCGGGAGGGGGAGGAGAGACCCAGTACTTC
few TRBJ1-5 TRBV5-5 - CASSLISASNQPQHF TGTGCCAGCAGCTTGATCTCAGCCAGCAATCAGCCCCAGCATTTT
- TRBJ1-1 TRBV19 - CASRPPGHAEAFF TGTGCCAGCAGACCTCCGGGACATGCTGAAGCTTTCTTT
few TRBJ1-5 TRBV2 - CASSLSSGGNQPQHF TGTGCCAGCAGTTTATCCTCCGGTGGCAATCAGCCCCAGCATTTT
- TRBJ1-6 TRBV7-8 - CASSLAWVMEANDNSPLHF TGTGCCAGCAGCTTAGCCTGGGTAATGGAAGCTAACGATAATTCACCCCTCCACTTT
few TRBJ1-2 TRBV4-2 - CASSQEGQGPGGYTF TGTGCCAGCAGCCAAGAAGGGCAGGGCCCTGGGGGCTACACCTTC
- TRBJ1-1 TRBV10-3 - CAISELARGLAFF TGTGCCATCAGTGAGCTAGCGCGTGGACTAGCTTTCTTT
many TRBJ1-1 TRBV29-1 - CSAGGTEAFF TGCAGCGCTGGGGGCACTGAAGCTTTCTTT
- TRBJ1-1 TRBV6-5 - CASSYSGGGPTEAFF TGTGCCAGCAGTTACTCAGGCGGGGGCCCCACTGAAGCTTTCTTT
- TRBJ1-5 TRBV7-8 - CASSFSLAGAKWKQPQHF TGTGCCAGCAGCTTCTCACTCGCGGGGGCTAAATGGAAGCAGCCCCAGCATTTT
few TRBJ1-1 TRBV6-2/TRBV6-3 TRBD1 CATNFQGEAEAFF TGTGCCACCAATTTCCAGGGGGAGGCTGAAGCTTTCTTT
- TRBJ2-5 TRBV5-4 TRBD1 CASNSGQRDETQYF TGTGCCAGCAACTCGGGACAGCGCGACGAGACCCAGTACTTC
- TRBJ1-3 TRBV20-1 - CSAHPGPLPSGNTIYF TGCAGTGCTCATCCGGGACCCTTACCCTCTGGAAACACCATATATTTT
few TRBJ1-3 TRBV11-2 - CASSLGSGAVRGNTIYF TGTGCCAGCAGCCTAGGGTCAGGGGCCGTACGTGGAAACACCATATATTTT
- TRBJ1-1 TRBV10-3 TRBD1 CAISETGTGDTEAFF TGTGCCATCAGTGAGACCGGGACAGGGGACACTGAAGCTTTCTTT
- TRBJ2-5 TRBV6-1 - CASSDGGPETQYF TGTGCCAGCAGTGACGGGGGCCCAGAGACCCAGTACTTC
- TRBJ2-7 TRBV29-1 TRBD1 CSVARDRESDEQYF TGCAGCGTTGCCCGGGACAGGGAGTCAGACGAGCAGTACTTC
few TRBJ2-5 TRBV2 TRBD1 CASSDRGGRETQYF TGTGCCAGCAGCGACAGGGGGGGGAGGGAGACCCAGTACTTC
few TRBJ2-7 TRBV7-9 TRBD2 CASSLGGGGGAYEQYF TGTGCCAGCAGCTTAGGGGGAGGCGGGGGGGCCTACGAGCAGTACTTC
- TRBJ1-1 TRBV29-1 - CSVVHVGNTEAFF TGCAGCGTTGTACACGTGGGGAACACTGAAGCTTTCTTT
many TRBJ1-1 TRBV9 - CASSTGMRGTEAFF TGTGCCAGCAGTACCGGGATGCGAGGCACTGAAGCTTTCTTT
few TRBJ1-3 TRBV7-9 - CASSLIGDSGNTIYF TGTGCCAGCAGCTTAATAGGGGACTCTGGAAACACCATATATTTT
- TRBJ2-2 TRBV2 - CASSPPWNTGELFF TGTGCCAGCAGTCCCCCTTGGAACACCGGGGAGCTGTTTTTT
few TRBJ1-5 TRBV7-3 TRBD1 CASSHSRGWSNQPQHF TGTGCCAGCAGCCACTCCAGGGGGTGGAGCAATCAGCCCCAGCATTTT
few TRBJ2-5 TRBV24-1 TRBD2 CATSDPTSGAQETQYF TGTGCCACCAGTGATCCCACTAGCGGGGCCCAAGAGACCCAGTACTTC
- TRBJ1-3 TRBV7-9 - CASSLSGGPPGNTIYF TGTGCCAGCAGCTTATCGGGAGGACCCCCTGGAAACACCATATATTTT
once TRBJ1-1 TRBV29-1 - CSVFGGDGTEAFF TGCAGCGTTTTCGGGGGAGATGGGACTGAAGCTTTCTTT
few TRBJ1-1 TRBV20-1 - CSAPLGALNTEAFF TGCAGTGCCCCCCTGGGGGCCTTGAACACTGAAGCTTTCTTT
- TRBJ2-7 TRBV5-1 TRBD2 CASSPGLAGEKEQYF TGCGCCAGCAGTCCAGGACTAGCGGGAGAGAAAGAGCAGTACTTC
- TRBJ1-2 TRBV2 - CASSVPGQEDGYTF TGTGCCAGCAGTGTTCCGGGACAAGAAGATGGCTACACCTTC
- TRBJ1-4 TRBV4-3 - CASSHQTRSSEKLFF TGCGCCAGCAGCCACCAAACAAGGAGTAGTGAAAAACTGTTTTTT
- TRBJ1-5 TRBV4-1 - CASSQGEVQPQHF TGCGCCAGCAGCCAAGGGGAAGTGCAGCCCCAGCATTTT
- TRBJ2-3 TRBV19 - CASSTPGDSGDTQYF TGTGCCAGTAGTACCCCAGGGGATAGTGGAGATACGCAGTATTTT
- TRBJ2-7 TRBV20-1 - CSARGQAGAFSYEQYF TGCAGTGCTAGAGGACAGGCGGGGGCCTTCTCCTACGAGCAGTACTTC
few TRBJ1-6 TRBV12-3/TRBV12-4 - CASSLVGIANSPLHF TGTGCCAGCAGCTTGGTTGGGATTGCGAATTCACCCCTCCACTTT
- TRBJ1-1 TRBV5-1 - CASSLPPGPAGTEAFF TGTGCCAGCAGCTTGCCCCCTGGCCCCGCGGGCACTGAAGCTTTCTTT
- TRBJ1-1 TRBV2 TRBD1 CTSSEGTVNTEAFF TGTACCAGCAGTGAAGGGACAGTGAACACTGAAGCTTTCTTT